This TCR beta chain was sequenced during a study of T cells in Graves' hyperthyroidism and ophthalmopathy. Study conclusions and caveats: Blood also showed most of the thyroid clonotypes that were expanded above 0.001. Researchers report that a 13 V-J model separated ophthalmopathy from stable hyperthyroidism.

The V and J ends lost 5 bases and 6 bases respectively, with 13 bases between them. CDR3 length: 13 residues. The germline CDR1 and CDR2 sequences are LNHNV and YYDKDF (reference sequence). This clonotype was seen more than once but under ten times. Its specificity is unknown. Clinicians diagnosed patients from clinical symptoms, serum thyroxine and TRAb, thyroid ultrasound and orbital computed tomography. From RNA transcripts, TCR beta CDR3 regions were amplified. Researchers ran a first-round RT-PCR on the TCR CDR3 using the HTBI primer set. TCRdb passed the multiplex PCR reads through MiXCR, listing each CDR3 protein once. The data contain about 770,000 distinct CDR3 sequences, 18% of them singletons.

The chain joins TRBV15 to TRBJ1-1, with D unclear. This receptor was taken from a woman between 50 and 59 years old with Graves' hyperthyroidism that later progressed to Graves' ophthalmopathy. Specimen: blood. Here the CDR3 DNA reads TGTGCCACCAGCCCGCGGTTGAGGGCTGAAGCTTTCTTT. It encodes CATSPRLRAEAFF.